This T cell receptor beta chain originates from a study of cytomegalovirus exposure and HLA in healthy donors. Turning to the study itself: Later analysis reported that the approximately 120 validation repertoires shared the platform of the roughly 670 first-cohort repertoires.

Study results and caveats: Despite most TCR sequences being rare, some public TCRs occurred in many donors.

This table comes from immunoSEQ multiplex PCR, and its TCRdb copy is limited to in-frame clones, with some not included. The data contain tens of thousands of clones, roughly 97% of them singletons. In germline, CDR1 is MNHNS, CDR2 SASEGT. Trimming removed 2 bases at V and 5 bases at J, with 9 bases between. This CDR3 is built from 13 residues. To note about this clone: No antigen is known for it.

Material for sequencing was PBMCs. This rearrangement joins TRBV6-1 to TRBJ1-2; maybe TRBD1 (5 bases). The receptor was derived from a man aged 18 to 30 in good health and CMV-seronegative. The CDR3 nucleotides are TGTGCCAGCAGTGAACAGGGAGGTTATGGCTACACCTTC. This sequence encodes CASSEQGGYGYTF.